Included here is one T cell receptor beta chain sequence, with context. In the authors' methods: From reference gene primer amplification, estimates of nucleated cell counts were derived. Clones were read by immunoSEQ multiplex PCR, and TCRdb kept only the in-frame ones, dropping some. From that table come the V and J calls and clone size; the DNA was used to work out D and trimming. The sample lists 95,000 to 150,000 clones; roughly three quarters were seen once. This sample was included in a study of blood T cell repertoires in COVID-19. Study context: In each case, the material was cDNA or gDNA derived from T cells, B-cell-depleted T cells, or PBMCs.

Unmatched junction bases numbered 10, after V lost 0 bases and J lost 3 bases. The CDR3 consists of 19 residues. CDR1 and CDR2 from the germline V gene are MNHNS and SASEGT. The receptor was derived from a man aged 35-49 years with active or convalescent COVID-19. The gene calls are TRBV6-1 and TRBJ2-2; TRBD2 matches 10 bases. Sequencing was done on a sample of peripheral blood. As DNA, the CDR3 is TGTGCCAGCAGTGAAGCGTGGATGGGGCTAGCGGGAGACACCGGGGAGCTGTTTTTT. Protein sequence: CASSEAWMGLAGDTGELFF.